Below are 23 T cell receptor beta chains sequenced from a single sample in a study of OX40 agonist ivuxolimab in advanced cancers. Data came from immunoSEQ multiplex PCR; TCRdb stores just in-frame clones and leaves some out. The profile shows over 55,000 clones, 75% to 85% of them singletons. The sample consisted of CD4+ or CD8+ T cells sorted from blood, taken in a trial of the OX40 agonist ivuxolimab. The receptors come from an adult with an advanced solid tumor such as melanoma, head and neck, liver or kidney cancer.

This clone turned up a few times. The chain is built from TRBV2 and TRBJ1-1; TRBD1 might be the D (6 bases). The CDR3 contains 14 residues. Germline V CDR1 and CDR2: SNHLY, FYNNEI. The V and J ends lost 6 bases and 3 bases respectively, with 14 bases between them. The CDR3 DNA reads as TGTGCCAGCAGCCTAAACCAGGGGTACACTGAAGCTTTCTTT. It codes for CASSLNQGYTEAFF.

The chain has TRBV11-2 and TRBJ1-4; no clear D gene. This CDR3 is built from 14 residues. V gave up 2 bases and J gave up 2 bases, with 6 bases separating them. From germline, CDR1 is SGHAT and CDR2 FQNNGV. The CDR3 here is CASSLSRTNEKLFF. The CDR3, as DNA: TGTGCCAGCAGCTTAAGTCGGACTAATGAAAAACTGTTTTTT.

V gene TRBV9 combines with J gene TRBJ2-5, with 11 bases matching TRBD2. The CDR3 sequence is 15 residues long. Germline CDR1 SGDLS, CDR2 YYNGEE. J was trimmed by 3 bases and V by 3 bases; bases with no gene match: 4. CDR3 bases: TGTGCCAGCAGCGCTCCGGGACTAGCGGAAGAGACCCAGTACTTC. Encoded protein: CASSAPGLAEETQYF.

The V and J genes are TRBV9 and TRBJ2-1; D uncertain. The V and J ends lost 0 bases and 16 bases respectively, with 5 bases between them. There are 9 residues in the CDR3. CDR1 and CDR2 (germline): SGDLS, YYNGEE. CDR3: CASSVVRFF. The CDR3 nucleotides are TGTGCCAGCAGCGTAGTCCGCTTCTTC. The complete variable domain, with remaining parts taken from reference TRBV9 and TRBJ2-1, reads DSGVTQTPKHLITATGQRVTLRCSPRSGDLSVYWYQQSLDQGLQFLIQYYNGEERAKGNILERFSAQQFPDLHSELNLSSLELGDSALYFCASSVVRFFGPGTRLTVL.

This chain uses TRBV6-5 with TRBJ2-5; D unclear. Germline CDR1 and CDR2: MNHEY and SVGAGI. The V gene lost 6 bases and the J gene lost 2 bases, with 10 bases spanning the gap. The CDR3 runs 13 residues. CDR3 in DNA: TGTGCCAGCAGCTGGGTGGGTCAAGAGACCCAGTACTTC. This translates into CASSWVGQETQYF.

In nucleotides, the CDR3 is TGTGCCAGCAGTTTATTAGGGGGAGACACAGATACGCAGTATTTT. Protein sequence: CASSLLGGDTDTQYF. The rearrangement joins TRBV28 to TRBJ2-3, with D possibly being TRBD1 (6 bases). The V gene lost 1 base and the J gene lost 2 bases, with 10 bases spanning the gap. There are 15 residues in the CDR3. Germline CDR1 and CDR2: MDHEN and SYDVKM.

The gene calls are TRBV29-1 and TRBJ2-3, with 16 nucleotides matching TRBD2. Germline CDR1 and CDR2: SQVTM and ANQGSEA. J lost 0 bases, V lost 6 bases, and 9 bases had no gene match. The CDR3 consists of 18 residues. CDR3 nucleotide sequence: TGCAGCGTACCCGGGACTAGCGGGGGGGCAGCGAGCACAGATACGCAGTATTTT. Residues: CSVPGTSGGAASTDTQYF.

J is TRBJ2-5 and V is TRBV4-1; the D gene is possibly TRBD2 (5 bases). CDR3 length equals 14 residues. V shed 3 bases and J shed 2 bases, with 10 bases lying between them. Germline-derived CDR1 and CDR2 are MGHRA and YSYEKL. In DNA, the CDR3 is TGCGCCAGCAGCCATCGGGGAAATCAAGAGACCCAGTACTTC. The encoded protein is CASSHRGNQETQYF.

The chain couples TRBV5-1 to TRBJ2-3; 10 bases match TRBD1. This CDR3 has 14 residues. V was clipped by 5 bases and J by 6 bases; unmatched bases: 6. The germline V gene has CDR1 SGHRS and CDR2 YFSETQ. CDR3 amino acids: CASSPTGGRDTQYF. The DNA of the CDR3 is TGCGCCAGCAGTCCGACAGGGGGCCGGGATACGCAGTATTTT.

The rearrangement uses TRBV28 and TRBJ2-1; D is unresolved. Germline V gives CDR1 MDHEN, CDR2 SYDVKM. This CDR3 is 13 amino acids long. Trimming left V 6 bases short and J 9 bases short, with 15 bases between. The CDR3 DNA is TGTGCCAGCAGCGCCCGTTTTACAAGTGAGCAGTTCTTC. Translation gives CASSARFTSEQFF. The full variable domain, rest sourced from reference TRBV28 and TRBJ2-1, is DVKVTQSSRYLVKRTGEKVFLECVQDMDHENMFWYRQDPGLGLRLIYFSYDVKMKEKGDIPEGYSVSREKKERFSLILESASTNQTSMYLCASSARFTSEQFFGPGTRLTVL.

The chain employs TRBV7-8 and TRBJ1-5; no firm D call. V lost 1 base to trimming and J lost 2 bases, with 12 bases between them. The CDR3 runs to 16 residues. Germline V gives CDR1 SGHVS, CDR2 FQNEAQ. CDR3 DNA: TGTGCCAGCAGCTTAGGTAGGGTTTCAGGCAATCAGCCCCAGCATTTT. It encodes CASSLGRVSGNQPQHF.

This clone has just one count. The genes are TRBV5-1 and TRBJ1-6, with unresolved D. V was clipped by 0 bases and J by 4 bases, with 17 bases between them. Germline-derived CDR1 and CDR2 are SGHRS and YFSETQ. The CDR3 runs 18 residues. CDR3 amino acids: CASSLEGRRLRYNSPLHF. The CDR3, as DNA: TGCGCCAGCAGCTTGGAGGGAAGGAGGCTTCGGTATAATTCACCCCTCCACTTT.

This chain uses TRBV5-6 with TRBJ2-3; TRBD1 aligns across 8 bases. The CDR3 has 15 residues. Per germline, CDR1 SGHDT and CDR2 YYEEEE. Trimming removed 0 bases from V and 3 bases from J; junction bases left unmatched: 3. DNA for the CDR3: TGTGCCAGCAGCTTGGGACAGGGGAGGACAGATACGCAGTATTTT. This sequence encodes CASSLGQGRTDTQYF.

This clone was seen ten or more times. This chain's CDR3 is CASSFRALDNQPQHF. The CDR3 DNA reads TGCGCCAGCAGTTTCCGGGCCCTTGACAATCAGCCCCAGCATTTT. The genes are TRBV4-1 and TRBJ1-5; no definite D call. The CDR3 consists of 15 residues. Germline V gene data show CDR1 as MGHRA and CDR2 as YSYEKL. V lost 6 bases and J 3 bases, leaving 15 bases between the germline ends.

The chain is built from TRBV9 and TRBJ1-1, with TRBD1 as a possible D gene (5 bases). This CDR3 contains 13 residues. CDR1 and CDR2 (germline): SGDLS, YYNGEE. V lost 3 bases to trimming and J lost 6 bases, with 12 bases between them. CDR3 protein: CASSGEGVAEAFF. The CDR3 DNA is TGTGCCAGCAGCGGGGAAGGGGTAGCTGAAGCTTTCTTT.

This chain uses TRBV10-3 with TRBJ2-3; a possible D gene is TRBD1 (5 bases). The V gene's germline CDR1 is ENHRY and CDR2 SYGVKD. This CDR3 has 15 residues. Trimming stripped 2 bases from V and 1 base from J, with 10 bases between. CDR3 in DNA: TGTGCCATCAGTGAGGCTAGGGGCGGCACAGATACGCAGTATTTT. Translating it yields CAISEARGGTDTQYF.

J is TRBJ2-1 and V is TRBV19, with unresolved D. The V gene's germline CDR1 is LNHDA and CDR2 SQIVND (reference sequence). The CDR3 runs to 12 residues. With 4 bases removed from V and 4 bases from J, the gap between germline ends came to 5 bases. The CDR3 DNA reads TGTGCCAGTAGTAATCAGTACAATGAGCAGTTCTTC. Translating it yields CASSNQYNEQFF.

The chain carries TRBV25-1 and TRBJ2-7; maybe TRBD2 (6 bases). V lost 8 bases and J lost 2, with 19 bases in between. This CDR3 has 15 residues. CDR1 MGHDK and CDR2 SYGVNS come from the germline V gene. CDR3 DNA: TGTGCCAGCGATCCGCGGGCGCGGGGAGCCTACGAGCAGTACGTC. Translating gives CASDPRARGAYEQYV.

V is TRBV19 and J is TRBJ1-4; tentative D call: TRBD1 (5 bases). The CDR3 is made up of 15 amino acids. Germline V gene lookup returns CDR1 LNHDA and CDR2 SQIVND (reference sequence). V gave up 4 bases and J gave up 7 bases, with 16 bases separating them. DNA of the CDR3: TGTGCCAGTAGTAGCCAGGGTTACCGCGGTGAAAAACTGTTTTTT. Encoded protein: CASSSQGYRGEKLFF.

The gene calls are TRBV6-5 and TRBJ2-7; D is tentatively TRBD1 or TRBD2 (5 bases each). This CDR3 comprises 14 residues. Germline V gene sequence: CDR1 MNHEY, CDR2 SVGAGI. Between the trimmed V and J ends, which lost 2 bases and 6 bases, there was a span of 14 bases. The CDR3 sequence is CASSYGRTGGEQYF. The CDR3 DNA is TGTGCCAGCAGTTACGGGAGAACAGGCGGCGAGCAGTACTTC.

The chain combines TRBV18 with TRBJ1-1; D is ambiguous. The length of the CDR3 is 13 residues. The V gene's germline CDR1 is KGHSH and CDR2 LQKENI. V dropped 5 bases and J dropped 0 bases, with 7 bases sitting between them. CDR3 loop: CASSSSVNTEAFF. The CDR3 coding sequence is TGTGCCAGCTCATCGTCTGTGAACACTGAAGCTTTCTTT.

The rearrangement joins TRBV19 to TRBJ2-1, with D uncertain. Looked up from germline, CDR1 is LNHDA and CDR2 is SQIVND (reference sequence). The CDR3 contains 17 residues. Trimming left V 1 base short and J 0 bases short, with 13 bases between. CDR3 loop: CASSIARSLYSYNEQFF. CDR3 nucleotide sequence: TGTGCCAGTAGTATAGCCAGGTCCCTTTACTCCTACAATGAGCAGTTCTTC.

CDR3 DNA: TGTGCCAGTAGTACGACAGCAGGGACAGTGGCTTTCTTT. This codes for CASSTTAGTVAFF. The chain is built from TRBV19 and TRBJ1-1; 7 nucleotides match TRBD1. The CDR3 spans 13 residues. The germline CDR1 and CDR2 sequences are LNHDA and SQIVND (reference sequence). J lost 11 bases, V lost 4 bases, and 10 bases had no gene match.